This T cell receptor (beta chain) was sequenced during a study of early T cells in non-severe SARS-CoV-2 infection. Study-wide context: Chains were unpaired, as sequencing was done on bulk RNA from unsorted whole blood. General study results and limits: In VDJdb matching, anti-spike CD8 responses were favored while private and CD4 specificities went missing.

Unique molecular identifiers tagged individual cDNA molecules. TCRdb itself ran the 5' RACE reads through MiXCR, one entry per CDR3 protein. The profile covers around 40,000 distinct CDR3 sequences, with approximately 10% appearing a single time and 8% to 10% taken by the ten largest. Germline CDR1 reads LGHNA; CDR2 reads YSLEER. This CDR3 has 15 residues. The J segment lost 4 bases and the V segment lost 3 bases, leaving 8 bases of the junction unmatched. This clonotype was observed a handful of times. Its antigen is unidentified. The chain carries TRBV4-3 and TRBJ1-2; 7 nucleotides match TRBD1. The clonotype comes from an adult who was a healthcare worker with PCR-confirmed SARS-CoV-2 infection or an uninfected control (not recorded which). The sample consisted of whole blood. The CDR3 nucleotides read TGCGCCAGCAGCCAGTCGGACAGGCGACCCTATGGCTACACCTTC. This codes for CASSQSDRRPYGYTF.